The next 17 T cell receptor beta chains were all read from a single sample in a study of T cells in Graves' hyperthyroidism and ophthalmopathy (dated by TCRdb to the late 2010s). The library was built by means of multiplex PCR. Sequencing was performed on an Illumina HiSeq 2000. The TCR beta CDR3 regions were amplified from RNA transcripts. A first-round RT-PCR of the TCR CDR3 used the HTBI primer set with the Qiagen OneStep RT-PCR kit. TCRdb trimmed the raw reads at Q25, called clones with MiXCR and kept productive beta chains. Each entry is one CDR3 protein sequence, shown with its most common DNA and genes. This sample lists hundreds of thousands of distinct CDR3 sequences; 14% were detected once. The top ten clonotypes cover about 10% of the sample. The specimen sequenced was blood. The receptor source for this set is a woman in her late teens or twenties with Graves' hyperthyroidism.

This clonotype came up many times. CDR3 protein: CASSRQGKGENEQFF. The CDR3 bases are TGTGCCAGCTCACGGCAGGGTAAAGGTGAAAATGAGCAGTTCTTC. This chain links TRBV18 with TRBJ2-1, with D possibly matching TRBD1 (5 bases). The germline gives CDR1 KGHSH, CDR2 LQKENI. This CDR3 is built from 15 residues. V was trimmed by 4 bases and J by 7 bases, leaving 17 bases between them.

V usage is TRBV18 and J usage is TRBJ2-2; TRBD1 aligns across 8 bases. The CDR3 runs to 17 residues. Per the germline V gene, CDR1 is KGHSH and CDR2 is LQKENI. V was clipped by 3 bases and J by 4 bases; unmatched bases: 10. In DNA form, the CDR3 reads TGTGCCAGCTCACCGACTGCAGGGGGCTGGAGCACCGGGGAGCTGTTTTTT. Its translation is CASSPTAGGWSTGELFF.

This clonotype appeared many times. The chain employs TRBV12-3 or TRBV12-4 and TRBJ1-2, with D maybe TRBD1 (6 bases). The CDR3 has 16 residues. The V end was cut by 2 bases, the J end by 6 bases, with 19 bases between. CDR3 DNA sequence: TGTGCCAGCAGTTTATGGGGGAGGGGGGTCATTAATGGCTACACCTTC. It translates to CASSLWGRGVINGYTF.

This clonotype has ten or more counts. The chain employs TRBV10-1 and TRBJ2-5; D is possibly TRBD2 (5 bases). The CDR3 runs 16 residues. Germline CDR1 reads WNHNN; CDR2 reads SYGVQD (reference sequence). The V end was cut by 0 bases, the J end by 7 bases, with 18 bases between. CDR3 bases: TGCGCCAGCAGTGAGTCCAGCCTAGGTCCGAGGGTGACCCAGTACTTC. Translation: CASSESSLGPRVTQYF.

The V call is TRBV4-1, the J call TRBJ1-6; TRBD1 is a possible D gene (6 bases). V was trimmed by 5 bases and J by 9 bases, leaving 17 bases between them. Germline CDR1 reads MGHRA; CDR2 reads YSYEKL. This CDR3 is built from 15 residues. The DNA for the CDR3 is TGCGCCAGCAGCTACCTGGGGGGGGCCGGTTCACCCCTCCACTTT. Protein: CASSYLGGAGSPLHF.

In this sample, this clonotype turned up a few times. The V and J genes are TRBV7-9 and TRBJ2-7; a weak D match, TRBD1 (5 bases). Trimming removed 0 bases at V and 3 bases at J, with 9 bases between. CDR3 length: 14 residues. Germline-derived CDR1 and CDR2 are SEHNR and FQNEAQ (reference sequence). CDR3 nucleotides: TGTGCCAGCAGCTTAGCCCCTAGGGGCTACGAGCAGTACTTC. It is translated as CASSLAPRGYEQYF.

This chain uses TRBV9 with TRBJ2-2, with unresolved D. The V end lost 4 bases, the J end lost 7 bases, and 11 bases lay between the germline ends. The CDR3 length is 13 residues. The germline CDR1 and CDR2 sequences are SGDLS and YYNGEE. Here the CDR3 DNA reads TGTGCCAGCAGCTCCCGAGCCCACGGGGAGCTGTTTTTT. Its translation is CASSSRAHGELFF.

The CDR3 is CASSTFFQTGGDGYTF. The CDR3 DNA follows: TGTGCCAGTAGTACCTTCTTCCAGACAGGGGGTGATGGCTACACCTTC. The genes are TRBV19 and TRBJ1-2; 9 positions agree with TRBD1. The CDR3 extends over 16 amino acids. V lost 4 bases, J lost 6 bases, and 12 bases stayed unmatched. From germline, CDR1 is LNHDA and CDR2 SQIVND (reference sequence).

This clonotype was counted ten times or more. The V gene is TRBV2, the J gene TRBJ2-1; the D gene is possibly TRBD1 (6 bases). This CDR3 region has 13 residues. Trimming shortened V by 11 bases and J by 4 bases, and 15 bases separated the two germline ends. Germline assignment: CDR1 SNHLY and CDR2 FYNNEI. The CDR3 bases are TGTGCCGATAAGGACAGATCGTACAATGAGCAGTTCTTC. Protein: CADKDRSYNEQFF. Looking up the rest from reference TRBV2 and TRBJ2-1 gives the full variable domain: EPEVTQTPSHQVTQMGQEVILRCVPISNHLYFYWYRQILGQKVEFLVSFYNNEISEKSEIFDDQFSVERPDGSNFTLKIRSTKLEDSAMYFCADKDRSYNEQFFGPGTRLTVL.

Regarding this clonotype: A much larger clonotype is one base distant, so this may be a read error. The V call is TRBV12-3 or TRBV12-4, the J call TRBJ2-5, with D perhaps given as TRBD1 or TRBD2 (5 bases each). This CDR3 comprises 14 residues. The CDR3 DNA reads as TGTGCCAGCACCTTAACCGGGACCCAAGAGTCCCAGTACTTC. It translates to CASTLTGTQESQYF.

This clonotype was detected many times. The chain carries TRBV20-1 and TRBJ2-1, with TRBD2 matching 8 bases. The CDR3 runs 15 residues. Trimming took 6 bases from V and 3 from J; bases not matched to a gene: 10. Looked up from germline, CDR1 is DFQATT and CDR2 is SNEGSKA (reference sequence). The CDR3 bases are TGCAGTGCGAGCCAGCGGGAGAGCTTCTACAATGAGCAGTTCTTC. Residues: CSASQRESFYNEQFF.

This clonotype was observed many times. The V call is TRBV27, the J call TRBJ2-1; D is unresolved. The germline gives CDR1 MNHEY, CDR2 SMNVEV (reference sequence). The V gene lost 3 bases and the J gene lost 0 bases, with 6 bases spanning the gap. The CDR3 is made up of 14 amino acids. The CDR3 DNA sequence: TGTGCCAGCAGTTTCCAGAGCTCCTACAATGAGCAGTTCTTC. Its translation is CASSFQSSYNEQFF.

This clonotype was seen ten or more times. J is TRBJ2-7 and V is TRBV4-1; D tentatively reads TRBD1 or TRBD2 (5 bases each). The V gene's germline CDR1 is MGHRA and CDR2 YSYEKL. The length of the CDR3 is 15 residues. The V end was cut by 4 bases, the J end by 2 bases, with 15 bases between. The CDR3 region is CASSPSWQGAYEQYF. For the CDR3, the DNA is TGCGCCAGCAGCCCCTCCTGGCAGGGAGCCTACGAGCAGTACTTC.

The genes are TRBV12-3 or TRBV12-4 and TRBJ1-2; 9 nucleotides agree with TRBD1. With V trimmed by 4 bases and J by 8 bases, 17 bases remained unmatched. The CDR3 extends over 17 amino acids. This CDR3 is CASSSTLDRGPEGGYTF. CDR3 coding DNA: TGTGCCAGCAGTTCCACCCTGGACAGGGGTCCCGAAGGGGGCTACACCTTC.

The sample holds a few counts of this clonotype. The V gene is TRBV15, the J gene TRBJ1-5, with 7 bases identical to TRBD1. The germline V gene has CDR1 LNHNV and CDR2 YYDKDF (reference sequence). The CDR3 has 15 amino acids. Losses at the gene ends were 7 bases for V and 3 bases for J; bases not matched to a gene: 9. CDR3 sequence reads: CATTRDRLPNQPQHF. The CDR3 DNA reads TGTGCCACCACCAGGGACAGACTGCCCAATCAGCCCCAGCATTTT.

The sample holds a few counts of this clonotype. V and J are TRBV7-9 and TRBJ2-1; D not certain. Germline loops: CDR1 SEHNR, CDR2 FQNEAQ (reference sequence). Trimming pared 5 bases from V and 11 bases from J, leaving 13 bases between. CDR3 length: 12 amino acids. In nucleotides, the CDR3 is TGTGCCAGCAGCCCACGCTCGACACAGCAGTTCTTC. Translation: CASSPRSTQQFF. Filled out from reference TRBV7-9 and TRBJ2-1, the complete variable domain reads DTGVSQNPRHKITKRGQNVTFRCDPISEHNRLYWYRQTLGQGPEFLTYFQNEAQLEKSRLLSDRFSAERPKGSFSTLEIQRTEQGDSAMYLCASSPRSTQQFFGPGTRLTVL.

V and J are TRBV7-9 and TRBJ2-7; 8 nucleotides line up with TRBD2. CDR3 size: 18 residues. Germline CDR1 is SEHNR and CDR2 is FQNEAQ (reference sequence). The V gene end was trimmed by 2 bases and the J gene end by 2 bases; junction bases not matched to a gene: 14. The DNA for the CDR3 is TGTGCCAGCAGCTTACCCTCCGGGGGGGGGGGAGGACCCTACGAGCAGTACTTC. Translating gives CASSLPSGGGGGPYEQYF.